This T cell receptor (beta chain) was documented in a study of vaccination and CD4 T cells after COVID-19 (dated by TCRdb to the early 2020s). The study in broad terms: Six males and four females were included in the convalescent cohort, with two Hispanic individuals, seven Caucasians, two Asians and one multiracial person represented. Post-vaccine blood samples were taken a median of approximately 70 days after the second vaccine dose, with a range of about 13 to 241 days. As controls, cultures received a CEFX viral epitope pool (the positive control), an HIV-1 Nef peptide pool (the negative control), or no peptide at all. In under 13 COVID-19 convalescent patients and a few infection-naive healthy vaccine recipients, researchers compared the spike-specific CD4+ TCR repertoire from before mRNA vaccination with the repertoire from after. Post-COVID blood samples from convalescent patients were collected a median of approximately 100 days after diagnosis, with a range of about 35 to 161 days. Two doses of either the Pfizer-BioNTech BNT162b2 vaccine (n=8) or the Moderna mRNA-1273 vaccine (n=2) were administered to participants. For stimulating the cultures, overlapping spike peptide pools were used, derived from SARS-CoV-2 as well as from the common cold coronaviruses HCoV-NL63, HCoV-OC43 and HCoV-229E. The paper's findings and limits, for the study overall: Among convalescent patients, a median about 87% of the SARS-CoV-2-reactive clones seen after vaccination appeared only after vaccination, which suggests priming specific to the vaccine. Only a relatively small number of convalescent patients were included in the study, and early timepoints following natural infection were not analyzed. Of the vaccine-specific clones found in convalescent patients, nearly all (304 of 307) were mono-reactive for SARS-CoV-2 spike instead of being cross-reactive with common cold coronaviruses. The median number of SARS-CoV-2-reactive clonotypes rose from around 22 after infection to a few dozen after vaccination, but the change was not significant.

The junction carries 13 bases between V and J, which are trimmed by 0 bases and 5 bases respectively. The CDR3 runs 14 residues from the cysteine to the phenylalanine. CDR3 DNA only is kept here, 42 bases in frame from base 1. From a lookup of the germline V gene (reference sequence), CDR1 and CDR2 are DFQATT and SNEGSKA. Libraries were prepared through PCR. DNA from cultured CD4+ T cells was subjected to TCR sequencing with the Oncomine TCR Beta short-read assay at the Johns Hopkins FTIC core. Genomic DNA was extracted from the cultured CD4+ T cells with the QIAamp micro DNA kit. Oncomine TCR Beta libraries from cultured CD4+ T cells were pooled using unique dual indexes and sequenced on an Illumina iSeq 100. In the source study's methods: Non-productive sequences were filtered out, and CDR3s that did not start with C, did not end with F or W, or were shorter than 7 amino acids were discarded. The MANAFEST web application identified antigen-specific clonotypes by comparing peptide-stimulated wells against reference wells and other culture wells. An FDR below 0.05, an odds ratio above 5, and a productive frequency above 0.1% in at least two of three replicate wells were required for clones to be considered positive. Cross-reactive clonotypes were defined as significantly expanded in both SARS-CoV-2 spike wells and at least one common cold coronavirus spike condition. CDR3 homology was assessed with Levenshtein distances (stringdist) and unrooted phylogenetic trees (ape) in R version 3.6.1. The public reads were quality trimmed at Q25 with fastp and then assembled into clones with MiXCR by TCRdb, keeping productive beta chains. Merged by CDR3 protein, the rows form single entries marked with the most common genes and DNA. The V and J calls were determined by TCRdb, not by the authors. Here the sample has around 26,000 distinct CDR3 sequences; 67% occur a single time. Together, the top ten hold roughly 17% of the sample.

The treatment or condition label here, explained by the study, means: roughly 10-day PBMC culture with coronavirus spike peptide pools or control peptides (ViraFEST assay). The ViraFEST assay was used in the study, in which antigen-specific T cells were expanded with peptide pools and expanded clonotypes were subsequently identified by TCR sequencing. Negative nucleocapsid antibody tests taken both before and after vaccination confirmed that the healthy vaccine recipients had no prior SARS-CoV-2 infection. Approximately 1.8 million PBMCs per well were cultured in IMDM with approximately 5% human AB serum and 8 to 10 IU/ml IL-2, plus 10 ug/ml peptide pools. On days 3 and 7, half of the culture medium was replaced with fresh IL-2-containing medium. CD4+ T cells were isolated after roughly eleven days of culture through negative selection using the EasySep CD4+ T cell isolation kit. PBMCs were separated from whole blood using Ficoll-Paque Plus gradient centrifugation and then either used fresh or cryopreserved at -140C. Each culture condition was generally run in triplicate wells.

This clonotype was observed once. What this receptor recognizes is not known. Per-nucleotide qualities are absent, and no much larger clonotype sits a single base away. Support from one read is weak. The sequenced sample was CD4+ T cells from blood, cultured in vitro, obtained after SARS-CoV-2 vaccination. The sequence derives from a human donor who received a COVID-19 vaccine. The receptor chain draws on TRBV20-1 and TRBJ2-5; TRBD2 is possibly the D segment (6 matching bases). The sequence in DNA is TGCAGTGCTAGAGACCGACTAGGTCTGGAGACCCAGTACTTC. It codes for CSARDRLGLETQYF.